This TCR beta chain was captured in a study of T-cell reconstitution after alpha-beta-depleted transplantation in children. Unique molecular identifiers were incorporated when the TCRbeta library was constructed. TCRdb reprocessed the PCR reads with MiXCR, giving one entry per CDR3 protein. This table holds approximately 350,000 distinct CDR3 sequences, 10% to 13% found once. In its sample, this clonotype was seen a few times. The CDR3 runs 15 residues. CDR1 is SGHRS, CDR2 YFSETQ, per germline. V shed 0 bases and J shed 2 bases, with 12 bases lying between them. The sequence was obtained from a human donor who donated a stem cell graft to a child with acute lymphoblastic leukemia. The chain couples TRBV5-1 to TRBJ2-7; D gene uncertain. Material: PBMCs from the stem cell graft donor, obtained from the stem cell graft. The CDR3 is CASSLEGRPPYEQYF. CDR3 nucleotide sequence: TGCGCCAGCAGCTTGGAAGGCAGACCCCCCTACGAGCAGTACTTC. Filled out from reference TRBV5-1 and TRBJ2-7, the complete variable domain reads KAGVTQTPRYLIKTRGQQVTLSCSPISGHRSVSWYQQTPGQGLQFLFEYFSETQRNKGNFPGRFSGRQFSNSRSEMNVSTLELGDSALYLCASSLEGRPPYEQYFGPGTRLTVT.